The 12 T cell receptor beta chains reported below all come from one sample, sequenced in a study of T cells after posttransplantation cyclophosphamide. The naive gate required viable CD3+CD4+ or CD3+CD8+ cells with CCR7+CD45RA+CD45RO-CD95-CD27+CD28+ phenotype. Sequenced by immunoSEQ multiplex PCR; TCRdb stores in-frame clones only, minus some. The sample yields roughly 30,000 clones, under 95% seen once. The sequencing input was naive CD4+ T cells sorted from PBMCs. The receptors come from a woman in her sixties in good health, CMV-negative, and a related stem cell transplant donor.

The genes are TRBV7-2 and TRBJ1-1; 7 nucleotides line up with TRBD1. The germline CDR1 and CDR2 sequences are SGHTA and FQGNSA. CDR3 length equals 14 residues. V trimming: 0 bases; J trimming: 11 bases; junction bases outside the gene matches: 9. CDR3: CASSLASVGRGAFF. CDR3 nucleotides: TGTGCCAGCAGCTTAGCTTCTGTCGGCAGGGGGGCTTTCTTT.

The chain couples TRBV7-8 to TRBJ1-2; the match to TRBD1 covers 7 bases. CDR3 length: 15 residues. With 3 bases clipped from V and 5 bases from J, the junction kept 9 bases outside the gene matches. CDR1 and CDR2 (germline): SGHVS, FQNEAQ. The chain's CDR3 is CASSFLGQASYGYTF. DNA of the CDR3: TGTGCCAGCAGCTTCCTTGGACAGGCTTCGTATGGCTACACCTTC.

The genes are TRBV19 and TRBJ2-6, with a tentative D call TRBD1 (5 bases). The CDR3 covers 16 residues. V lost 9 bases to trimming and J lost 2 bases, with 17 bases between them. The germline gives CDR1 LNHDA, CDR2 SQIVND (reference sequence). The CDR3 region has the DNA TGTGCCAGCAACGGGCAGGGTTTCGCTGGGGCCAACGTCCTGACTTTC. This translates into CASNGQGFAGANVLTF.

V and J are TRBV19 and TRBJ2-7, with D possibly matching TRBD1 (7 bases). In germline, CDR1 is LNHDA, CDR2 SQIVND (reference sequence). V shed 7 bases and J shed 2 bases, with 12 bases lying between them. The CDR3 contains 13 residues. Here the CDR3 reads CASTGRGAYEQYF. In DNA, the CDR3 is TGTGCCAGTACAGGCAGGGGGGCCTACGAGCAGTACTTC.

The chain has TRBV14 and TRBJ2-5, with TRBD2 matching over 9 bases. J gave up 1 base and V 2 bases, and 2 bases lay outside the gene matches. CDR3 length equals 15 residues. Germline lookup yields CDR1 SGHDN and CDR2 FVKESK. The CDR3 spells CASSQLAGPQETQYF. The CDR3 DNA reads TGTGCCAGCAGCCAACTAGCGGGACCCCAAGAGACCCAGTACTTC.

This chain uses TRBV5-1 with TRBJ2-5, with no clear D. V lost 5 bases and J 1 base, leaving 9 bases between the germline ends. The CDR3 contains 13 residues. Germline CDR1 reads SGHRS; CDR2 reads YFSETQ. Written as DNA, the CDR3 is TGCGCCAGCAGTTCGACTGTCCAAGAGACCCAGTACTTC. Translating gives CASSSTVQETQYF.

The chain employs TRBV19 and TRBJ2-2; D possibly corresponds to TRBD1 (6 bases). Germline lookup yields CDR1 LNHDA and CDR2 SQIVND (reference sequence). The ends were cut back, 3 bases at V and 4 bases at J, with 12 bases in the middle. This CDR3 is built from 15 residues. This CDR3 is CASSISRGSTGELFF. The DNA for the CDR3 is TGTGCCAGTAGTATCTCCAGGGGAAGCACCGGGGAGCTGTTTTTT.

CDR3 residues: CASSLDTGSSSVYEQYF. The DNA for the CDR3 is TGTGCCAGCAGCTTAGATACAGGGAGTTCTTCTGTCTACGAGCAGTACTTC. The genes are TRBV11-3 and TRBJ2-5, with D possibly being TRBD1 (6 bases). The better agreement between TRBJ2-7 and the DNA end casts doubt on the J call. CDR3 size: 17 residues. CDR1 and CDR2 (germline): SGHNT, YENEEA.

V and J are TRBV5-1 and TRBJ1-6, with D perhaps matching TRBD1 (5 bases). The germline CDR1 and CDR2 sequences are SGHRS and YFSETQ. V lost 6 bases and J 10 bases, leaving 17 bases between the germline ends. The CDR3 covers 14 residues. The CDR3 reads CASTREGFGSPLHF. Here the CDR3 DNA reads TGCGCCAGCACCCGGGAGGGGTTTGGCTCACCCCTCCACTTT. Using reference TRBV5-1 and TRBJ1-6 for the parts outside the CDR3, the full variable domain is KAGVTQTPRYLIKTRGQQVTLSCSPISGHRSVSWYQQTPGQGLQFLFEYFSETQRNKGNFPGRFSGRQFSNSRSEMNVSTLELGDSALYLCASTREGFGSPLHFGNGTRLTVT.

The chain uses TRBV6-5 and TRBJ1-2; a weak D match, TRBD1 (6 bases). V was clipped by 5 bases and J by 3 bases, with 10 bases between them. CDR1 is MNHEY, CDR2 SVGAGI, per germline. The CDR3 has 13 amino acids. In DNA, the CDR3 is TGTGCCAGCAGTCCCCCAGGGGACTATGGCTACACCTTC. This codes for CASSPPGDYGYTF.

Written as DNA, the CDR3 is TGTGCCAGCAGTTCATCGACATCCAATACCCAGTACTTC. Residues: CASSSSTSNTQYF. V gene TRBV27 combines with J gene TRBJ2-5, with D unclear. Germline lookup yields CDR1 MNHEY and CDR2 SMNVEV (reference sequence). V was pared by 4 bases and J by 8 bases, with 14 bases between. The CDR3 spans 13 residues.

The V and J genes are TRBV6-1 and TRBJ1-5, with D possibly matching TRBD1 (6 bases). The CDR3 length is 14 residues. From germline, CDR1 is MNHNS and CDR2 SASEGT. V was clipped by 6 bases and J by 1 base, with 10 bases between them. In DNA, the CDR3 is TGTGCCAGCAGAACAGGGTTAAGCAATCAGCCCCAGCATTTT. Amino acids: CASRTGLSNQPQHF.